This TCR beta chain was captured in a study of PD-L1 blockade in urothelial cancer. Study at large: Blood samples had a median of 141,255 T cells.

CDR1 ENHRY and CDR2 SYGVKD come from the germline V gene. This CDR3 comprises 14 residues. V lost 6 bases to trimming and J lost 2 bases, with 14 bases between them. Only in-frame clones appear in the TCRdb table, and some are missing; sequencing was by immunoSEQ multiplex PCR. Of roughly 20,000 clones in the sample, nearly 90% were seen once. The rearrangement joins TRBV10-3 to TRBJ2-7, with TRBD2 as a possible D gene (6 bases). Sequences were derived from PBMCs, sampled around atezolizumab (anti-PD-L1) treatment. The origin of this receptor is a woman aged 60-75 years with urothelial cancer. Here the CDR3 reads CAISTDWGAYEQYF. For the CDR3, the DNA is TGTGCCATCAGCACCGATTGGGGGGCCTACGAGCAGTACTTC.